Presented here are 8 T cell receptor beta chains from one specimen sequenced in a study of T cells in women clearing cervical HPV infection (dated by TCRdb to 2016 to 2019). The library came from the immunoSEQ multiplex PCR assay. The immuneACCESS repertoire file appears here via TCRdb, limited to in-frame rearrangements. These files lack a portion of the clones; in checked studies, under half of the deficit traces to unresolved V genes, and the cause of the others is not known. The data table for this sample lists fewer than 30,000 clones. The top ten hold more than 6.5% of the sample. Sequencing input: blood buffy coat. The source is a woman aged 18-69 years with a cervical HPV16 infection that either progressed to CIN3+ or cleared (not recorded which).

Concerning this clone: The CDR3 end is not reached by the read, which stops 3 residues before it; the germline J gene fills it in. The chain carries TRBV13 and TRBJ2-5; 9 nucleotides match TRBD2. The CDR3 contains 15 residues. The germline V gene has CDR1 PRHDT and CDR2 FYEKMQ (reference sequence). Trimming cost V 8 bases and J 0 bases; bases outside gene matches: 7. Incomplete CDR3 DNA: TGTGCCAGCGGTACTAGCGGGCTTTACCAAGAGACC. Residues: CASGTSGLYQET. The CDR3 reads in full as CASGTSGLYQETQYF.

Regarding this clone: Coverage ceases 3 residues before the CDR3 finishes, and the germline J gene fills in the end. This chain connects TRBV4-1 to TRBJ2-3; TRBD1 is a possible D gene (5 bases). This CDR3 is 15 amino acids long. CDR1 is MGHRA and CDR2 is YSYEKL in the germline V gene. V was trimmed by 4 bases and J by 2 bases, leaving 13 bases between them. CDR3 protein: CASSPTGDSTDTQYF. The CDR3 DNA, read in part, is TGCGCCAGCAGCCCTACAGGAGATTCCACAGATACG.

With regard to this clone: The read ends 3 residues shy of where the CDR3 ends; the end is completed using the germline J gene. J is TRBJ2-4 and V is TRBV5-6; D gene ambiguous. CDR3 length equals 12 residues. The germline V gene has CDR1 SGHDT and CDR2 YYEEEE. The covered CDR3 bases are TGTGCCAGCAGCTCCCGTAACTATGGT. It yields the protein CASSSRNYG. The whole CDR3 sequence reads CASSSRNYGQYF. The whole variable domain, remainder taken from reference TRBV5-6 and TRBJ2-4, is DAGVTQSPTHLIKTRGQQVTLRCSPKSGHDTVSWYQQALGQGPQFIFQYYEEEERQRGNFPDRFSGHQFPNYSSELNVNALLLGDSALYLCASSSRNYGQYFGAGTRLSVL.

About this clone: Read data end 3 residues before the CDR3 end; the end is taken from the germline J gene. The chain joins TRBV19 to TRBJ1-1, with 7 bases matching TRBD1. The CDR3 is 14 residues long. CDR1 is LNHDA, CDR2 SQIVND, per germline (reference sequence). The sequenced CDR3 bases are TGTGCCAGTAGTTTGACAGGGCTTAATGAAAAA. Amino acid sequence: CASSLTGLNEK. The whole CDR3 sequence is CASSLTGLNEKAFF.

Regarding this clone: Coverage ceases 3 residues before the CDR3 finishes, and the germline J gene fills in the end. The chain uses TRBV5-1 and TRBJ2-1; D is possibly TRBD1 (6 bases). Between the trimmed V and J ends, which lost 4 bases and 1 base, there was a span of 12 bases. In germline, CDR1 is SGHRS, CDR2 YFSETQ. This CDR3 region has 15 residues. Here the CDR3 reads CASSQLRGSYNEQFF. Incomplete CDR3 DNA: TGCGCCAGCAGCCAACTTAGGGGGTCCTACAATGAG.

Concerning this clone itself: Read data end 3 residues before the CDR3 end; the end is taken from the germline J gene. The genes are TRBV29-1 and TRBJ2-7; D is undetermined. The germline V gene encodes CDR1 SQVTM and CDR2 ANQGSEA. The CDR3 has 13 amino acids. V lost 6 bases to trimming and J lost 5 bases, with 17 bases between them. Partial CDR3 DNA: TGCAGCGTGGCCCCCTTCGTTGTCCACGAG. Translating it yields CSVAPFVVHE. The whole CDR3 sequence is CSVAPFVVHEQYF.

Measured by frequency, this clone is medium-sized. The read stops 3 residues short of the end of the CDR3; the missing end is completed from the germline J gene. The V and J genes are TRBV10-1 and TRBJ2-4; D uncertain. Looked up from germline, CDR1 is WNHNN and CDR2 is SYGVQD (reference sequence). CDR3 length: 15 residues. Trimming removed 0 bases from V and 5 bases from J, with 11 bases in between. The sequenced CDR3 bases are TGCGCCAGCAGTGAGTCGACTCGGTTGCAAAACATT. Translated, it gives CASSESTRLQNI. The entire CDR3 reads CASSESTRLQNIQYF.

Regarding this clone: The read terminates 3 residues before the CDR3 end, so the remaining end is supplied by the germline J gene. This sequence joins TRBV10-3 and TRBJ1-4, with 12 bases matching TRBD1. The V gene's germline CDR1 is ENHRY and CDR2 SYGVKD. CDR3 length equals 17 residues. CDR3 bases read: TGTGCCATTCGGGGGACAGGGGGCAGTCCTGGGGCCAACGTA. It yields the protein CAIRGTGGSPGANV. The full CDR3 protein is CAIRGTGGSPGANVLFF.